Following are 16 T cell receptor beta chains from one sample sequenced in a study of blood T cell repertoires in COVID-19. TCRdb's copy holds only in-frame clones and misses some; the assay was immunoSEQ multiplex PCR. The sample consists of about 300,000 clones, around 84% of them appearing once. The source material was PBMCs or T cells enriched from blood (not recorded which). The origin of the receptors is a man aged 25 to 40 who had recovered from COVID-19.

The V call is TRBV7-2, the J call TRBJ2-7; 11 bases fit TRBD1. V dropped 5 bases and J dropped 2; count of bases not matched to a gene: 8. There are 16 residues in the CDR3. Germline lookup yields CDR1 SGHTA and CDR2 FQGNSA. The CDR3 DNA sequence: TGTGCCAGCAGCCTGGGGGTGGGACAGGGGGCCTACGAGCAGTACTTC. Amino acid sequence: CASSLGVGQGAYEQYF.

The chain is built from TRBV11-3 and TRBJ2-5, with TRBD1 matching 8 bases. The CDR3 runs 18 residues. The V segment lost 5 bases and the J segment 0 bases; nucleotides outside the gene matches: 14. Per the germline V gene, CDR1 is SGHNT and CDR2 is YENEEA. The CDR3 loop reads CASSPTSRGRGYQETQYF. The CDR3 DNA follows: TGTGCCAGCAGCCCAACTAGCAGGGGGCGAGGGTACCAAGAGACCCAGTACTTC.

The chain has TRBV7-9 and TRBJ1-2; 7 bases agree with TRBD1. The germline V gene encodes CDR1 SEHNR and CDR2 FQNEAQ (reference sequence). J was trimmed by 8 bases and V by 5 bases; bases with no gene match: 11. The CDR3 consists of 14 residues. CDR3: CASSTTGKGSGYTF. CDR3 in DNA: TGTGCCAGCAGCACGACAGGGAAGGGGTCGGGCTACACCTTC. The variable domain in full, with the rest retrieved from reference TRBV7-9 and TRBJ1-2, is DTGVSQNPRHKITKRGQNVTFRCDPISEHNRLYWYRQTLGQGPEFLTYFQNEAQLEKSRLLSDRFSAERPKGSFSTLEIQRTEQGDSAMYLCASSTTGKGSGYTFGSGTRLTVV.

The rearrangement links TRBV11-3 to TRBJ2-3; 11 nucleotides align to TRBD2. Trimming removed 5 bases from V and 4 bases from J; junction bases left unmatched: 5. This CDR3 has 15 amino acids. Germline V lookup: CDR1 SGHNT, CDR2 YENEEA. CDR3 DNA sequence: TGTGCCAGCAGCCTTCTAGCGGGAGGATCAGATACGCAGTATTTT. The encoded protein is CASSLLAGGSDTQYF. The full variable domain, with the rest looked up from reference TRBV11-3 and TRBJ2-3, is EAGVVQSPRYKIIEKKQPVAFWCNPISGHNTLYWYLQNLGQGPELLIRYENEEAVDDSQLPKDRFSAERLKGVDSTLKIQPAELGDSAVYLCASSLLAGGSDTQYFGPGTRLTVL.

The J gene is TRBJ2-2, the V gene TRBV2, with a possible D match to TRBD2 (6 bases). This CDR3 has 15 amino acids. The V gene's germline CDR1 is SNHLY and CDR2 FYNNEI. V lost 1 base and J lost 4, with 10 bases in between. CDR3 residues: CASSEVAGTTGELFF. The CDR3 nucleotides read TGTGCCAGCAGTGAAGTGGCGGGGACCACCGGGGAGCTGTTTTTT.

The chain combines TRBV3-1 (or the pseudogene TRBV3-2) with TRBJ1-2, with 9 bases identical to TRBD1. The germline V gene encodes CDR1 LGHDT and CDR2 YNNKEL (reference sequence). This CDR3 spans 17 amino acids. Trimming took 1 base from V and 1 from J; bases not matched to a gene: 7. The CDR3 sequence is CASSQVKGQGLNYGYTF. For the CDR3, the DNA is TGTGCCAGCAGCCAAGTGAAGGGACAGGGCCTTAACTATGGCTACACCTTC.

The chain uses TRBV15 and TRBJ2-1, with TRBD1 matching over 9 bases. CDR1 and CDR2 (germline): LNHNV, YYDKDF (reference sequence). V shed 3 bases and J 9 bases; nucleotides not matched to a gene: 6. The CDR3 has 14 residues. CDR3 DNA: TGTGCCACCAGCAGGGGGGACAGGGTAGGTGAGCAGTTCTTC. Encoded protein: CATSRGDRVGEQFF.

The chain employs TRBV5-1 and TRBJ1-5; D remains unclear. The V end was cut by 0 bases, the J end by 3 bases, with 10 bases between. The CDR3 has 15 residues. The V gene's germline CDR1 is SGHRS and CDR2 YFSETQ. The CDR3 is CASSLESGSNQPQHF. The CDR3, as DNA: TGCGCCAGCAGCTTGGAATCGGGTTCCAATCAGCCCCAGCATTTT.

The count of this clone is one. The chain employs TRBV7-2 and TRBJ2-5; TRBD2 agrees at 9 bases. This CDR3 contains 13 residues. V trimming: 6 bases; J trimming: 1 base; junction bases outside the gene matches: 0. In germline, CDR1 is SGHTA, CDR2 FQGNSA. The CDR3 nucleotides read TGTGCCAGCAGGACTAGCGGCCAAGAGACCCAGTACTTC. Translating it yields CASRTSGQETQYF.

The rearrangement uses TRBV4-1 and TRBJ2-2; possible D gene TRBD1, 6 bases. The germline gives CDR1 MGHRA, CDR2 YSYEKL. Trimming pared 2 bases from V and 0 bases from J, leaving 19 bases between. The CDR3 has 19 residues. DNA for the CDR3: TGCGCCAGCAGCCAAACTGGACAGACAACAGTAGCGAACACCGGGGAGCTGTTTTTT. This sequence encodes CASSQTGQTTVANTGELFF.

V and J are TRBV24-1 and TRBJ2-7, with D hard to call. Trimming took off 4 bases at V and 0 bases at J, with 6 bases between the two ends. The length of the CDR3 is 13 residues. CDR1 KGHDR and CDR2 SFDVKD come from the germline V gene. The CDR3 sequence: CATSEARSYEQYF. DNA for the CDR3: TGTGCCACCAGTGAGGCCCGCTCCTACGAGCAGTACTTC.

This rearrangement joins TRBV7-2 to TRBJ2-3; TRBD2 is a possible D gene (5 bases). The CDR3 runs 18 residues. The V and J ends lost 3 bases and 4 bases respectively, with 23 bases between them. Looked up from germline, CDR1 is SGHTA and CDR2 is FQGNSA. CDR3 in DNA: TGTGCCAGCAGCTTGCGCCCGTATTCGCCGCAGAGGGCAGATACGCAGTATTTT. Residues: CASSLRPYSPQRADTQYF.

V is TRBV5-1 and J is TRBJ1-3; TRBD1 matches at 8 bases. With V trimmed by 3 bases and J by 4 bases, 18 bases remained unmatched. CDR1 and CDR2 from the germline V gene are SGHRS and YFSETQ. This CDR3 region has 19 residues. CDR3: CASSSWSLLDRGSGNTIYF. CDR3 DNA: TGCGCCAGCAGCTCTTGGTCCTTACTTGACAGGGGTTCAGGAAACACCATATATTTT.

CDR3 protein: CASSRDIEAFF. CDR3 sequence (DNA): TGTGCCAGCAGCCGGGACATTGAAGCTTTCTTT. This sequence joins TRBV11-3 and TRBJ1-1; TRBD1 might be the D (6 bases). The CDR3 covers 11 residues. The V and J ends lost 5 bases and 7 bases respectively, with 8 bases between them. Per germline, CDR1 SGHNT and CDR2 YENEEA.

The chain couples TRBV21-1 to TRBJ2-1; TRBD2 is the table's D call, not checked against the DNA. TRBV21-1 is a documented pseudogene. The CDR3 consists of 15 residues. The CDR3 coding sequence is TGTGCCAGCGGGGGGGGTAGTTGCCTAGGTGGTGAGCAGTTCTTC. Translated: CASGGGSCLGGEQFF.

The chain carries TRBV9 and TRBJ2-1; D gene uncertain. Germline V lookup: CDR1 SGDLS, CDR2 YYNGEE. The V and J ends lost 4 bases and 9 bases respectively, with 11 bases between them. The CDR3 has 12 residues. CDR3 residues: CASSPVFGEQFF. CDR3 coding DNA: TGTGCCAGCAGCCCCGTTTTCGGTGAGCAGTTCTTC.